This TCR beta chain is drawn from a study of blood T cell repertoires in COVID-19. Study-wide context: Collection of acute and convalescent COVID-19 samples took place in the United States, Italy and Spain. T cells, B-cell-depleted T cells, or PBMCs supplied cDNA or gDNA.

How the authors handled the data: The assay estimated nucleated cells by amplifying reference gene primers. Profiling relied on immunoSEQ multiplex PCR, and the TCRdb table lists in-frame clones only, not all of them. The V and J calls and clone size come from that table; D and trimming were worked out from the DNA. The profile covers about 400,000 clones, with roughly 90% appearing a single time and 1% to 1.5% taken by the ten largest. The junction had 10 bases not matched to a gene; V was cut back by 0 bases and J by 4 bases. CDR3 length equals 18 residues. Looked up from germline, CDR1 is SGDLS and CDR2 is YYNGEE.

The TCR comes from a man between 40 and 49 years old with acute or convalescent COVID-19. The sequencing sample was made of peripheral blood. V gene TRBV9 combines with J gene TRBJ1-6; 7 nucleotides align to TRBD1. CDR3 sequence reads: CASSVVPDGTAYNSPLHF. The CDR3 DNA reads as TGTGCCAGCAGCGTAGTGCCCGACGGGACAGCTTATAATTCACCCCTCCACTTT.